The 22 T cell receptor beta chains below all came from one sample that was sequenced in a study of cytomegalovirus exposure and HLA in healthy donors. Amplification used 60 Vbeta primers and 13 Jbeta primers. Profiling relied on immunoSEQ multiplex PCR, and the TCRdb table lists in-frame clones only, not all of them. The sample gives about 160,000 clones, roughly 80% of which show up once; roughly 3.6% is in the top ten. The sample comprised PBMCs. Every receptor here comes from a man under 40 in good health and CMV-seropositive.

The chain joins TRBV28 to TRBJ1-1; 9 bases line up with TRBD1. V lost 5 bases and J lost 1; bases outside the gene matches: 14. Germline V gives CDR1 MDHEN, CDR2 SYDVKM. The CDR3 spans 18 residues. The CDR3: CASSPDPYRGLGNTEAFF. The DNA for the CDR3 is TGTGCCAGCAGTCCAGACCCTTACAGGGGGCTGGGGAACACTGAAGCTTTCTTT. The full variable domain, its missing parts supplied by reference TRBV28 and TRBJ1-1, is DVKVTQSSRYLVKRTGEKVFLECVQDMDHENMFWYRQDPGLGLRLIYFSYDVKMKEKGDIPEGYSVSREKKERFSLILESASTNQTSMYLCASSPDPYRGLGNTEAFFGQGTRLTVV.

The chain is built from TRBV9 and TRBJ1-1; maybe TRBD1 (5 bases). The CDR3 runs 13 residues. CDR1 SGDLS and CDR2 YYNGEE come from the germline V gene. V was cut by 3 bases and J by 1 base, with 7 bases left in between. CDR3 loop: CASSAGQNTEAFF. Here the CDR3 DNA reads TGTGCCAGCAGCGCAGGACAGAACACTGAAGCTTTCTTT. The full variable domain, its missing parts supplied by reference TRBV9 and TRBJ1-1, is DSGVTQTPKHLITATGQRVTLRCSPRSGDLSVYWYQQSLDQGLQFLIQYYNGEERAKGNILERFSAQQFPDLHSELNLSSLELGDSALYFCASSAGQNTEAFFGQGTRLTVV.

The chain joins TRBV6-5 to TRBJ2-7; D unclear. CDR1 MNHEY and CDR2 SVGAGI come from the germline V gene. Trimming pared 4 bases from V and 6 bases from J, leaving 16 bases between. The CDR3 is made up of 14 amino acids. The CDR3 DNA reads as TGTGCCAGCAGTTGGTACAGCCCCAGAGCCGAGCAGTACTTC. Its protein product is CASSWYSPRAEQYF.

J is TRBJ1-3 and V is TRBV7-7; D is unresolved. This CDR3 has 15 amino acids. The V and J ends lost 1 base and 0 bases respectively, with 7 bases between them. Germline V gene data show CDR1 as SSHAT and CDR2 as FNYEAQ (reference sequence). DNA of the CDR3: TGTGCCAGCAGCTTAGACAGATCCTCTGGAAACACCATATATTTT. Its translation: CASSLDRSSGNTIYF. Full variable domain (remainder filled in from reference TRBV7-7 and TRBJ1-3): GAGVSQSPRYKVTKRGQDVTLRCDPISSHATLYWYQQALGQGPEFLTYFNYEAQPDKSGLPSDRFSAERPEGSISTLTIQRTEQRDSAMYRCASSLDRSSGNTIYFGEGSWLTVV.

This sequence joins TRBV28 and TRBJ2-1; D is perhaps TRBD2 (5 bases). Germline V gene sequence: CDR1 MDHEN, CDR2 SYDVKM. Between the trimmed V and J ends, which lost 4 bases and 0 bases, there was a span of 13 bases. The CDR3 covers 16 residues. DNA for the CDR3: TGTGCCAGCAGTTCTCGTGGAGGCAGCTCCTACAATGAGCAGTTCTTC. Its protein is CASSSRGGSSYNEQFF.

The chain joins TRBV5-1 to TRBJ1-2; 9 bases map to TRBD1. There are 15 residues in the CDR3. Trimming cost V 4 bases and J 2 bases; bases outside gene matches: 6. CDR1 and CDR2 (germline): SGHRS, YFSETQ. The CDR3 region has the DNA TGCGCCAGCAGCCCCGGGACAGGGCAAAACTATGGCTACACCTTC. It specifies CASSPGTGQNYGYTF. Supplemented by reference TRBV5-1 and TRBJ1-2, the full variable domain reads KAGVTQTPRYLIKTRGQQVTLSCSPISGHRSVSWYQQTPGQGLQFLFEYFSETQRNKGNFPGRFSGRQFSNSRSEMNVSTLELGDSALYLCASSPGTGQNYGYTFGSGTRLTVV.

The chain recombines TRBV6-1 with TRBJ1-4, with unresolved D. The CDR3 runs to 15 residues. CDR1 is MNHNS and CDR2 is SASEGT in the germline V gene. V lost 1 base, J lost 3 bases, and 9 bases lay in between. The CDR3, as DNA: TGTGCCAGCAGTGAAGAAAGAGGTTCTAATGAAAAACTGTTTTTT. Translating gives CASSEERGSNEKLFF.

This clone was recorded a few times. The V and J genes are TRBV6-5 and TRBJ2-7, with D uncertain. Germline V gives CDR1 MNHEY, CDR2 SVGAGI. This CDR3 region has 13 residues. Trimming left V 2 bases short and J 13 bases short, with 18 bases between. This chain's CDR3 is CASSYRSTGSLYF. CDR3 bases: TGTGCCAGCAGTTACCGGTCCACCGGGTCATTATACTTC.

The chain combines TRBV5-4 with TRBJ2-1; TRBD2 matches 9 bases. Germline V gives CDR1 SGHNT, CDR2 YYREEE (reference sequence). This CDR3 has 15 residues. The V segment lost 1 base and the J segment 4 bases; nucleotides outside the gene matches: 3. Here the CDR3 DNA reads TGTGCCAGCAGCTTGAACAGCGGGGGGTACAATGAGCAGTTCTTC. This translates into CASSLNSGGYNEQFF.

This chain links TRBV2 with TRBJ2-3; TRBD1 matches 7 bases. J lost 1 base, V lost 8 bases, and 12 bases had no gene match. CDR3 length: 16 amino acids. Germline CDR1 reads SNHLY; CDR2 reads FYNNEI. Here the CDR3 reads CASGSAYDRGTDTQYF. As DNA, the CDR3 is TGTGCCAGCGGATCTGCTTATGACAGGGGCACAGATACGCAGTATTTT.

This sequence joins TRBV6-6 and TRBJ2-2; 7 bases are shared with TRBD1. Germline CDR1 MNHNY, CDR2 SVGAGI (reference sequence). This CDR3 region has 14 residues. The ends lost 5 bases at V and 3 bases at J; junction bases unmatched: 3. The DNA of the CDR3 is TGTGCCAGCAGTCCACAGGGGTACACCGGGGAGCTGTTTTTT. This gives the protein CASSPQGYTGELFF.

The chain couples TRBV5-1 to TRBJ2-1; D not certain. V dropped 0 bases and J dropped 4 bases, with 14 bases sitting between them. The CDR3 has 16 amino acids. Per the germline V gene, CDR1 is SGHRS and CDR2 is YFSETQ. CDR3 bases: TGCGCCAGCAGCTTGGCCGAGCAAAGAGCTTACAATGAGCAGTTCTTC. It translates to CASSLAEQRAYNEQFF.

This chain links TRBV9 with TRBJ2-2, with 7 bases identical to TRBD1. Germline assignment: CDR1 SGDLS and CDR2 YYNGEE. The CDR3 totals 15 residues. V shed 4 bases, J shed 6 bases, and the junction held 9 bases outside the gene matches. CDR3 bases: TGTGCCAGCAGCCCACTGACAGGGTTGTCCGGGGAGCTGTTTTTT. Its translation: CASSPLTGLSGELFF.

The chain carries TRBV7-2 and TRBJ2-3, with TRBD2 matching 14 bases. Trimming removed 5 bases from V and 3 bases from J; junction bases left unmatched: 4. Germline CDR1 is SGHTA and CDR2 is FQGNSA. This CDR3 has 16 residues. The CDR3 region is CASSPTSGGGTDTQYF. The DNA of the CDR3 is TGTGCCAGCAGCCCGACTAGCGGGGGGGGAACAGATACGCAGTATTTT.

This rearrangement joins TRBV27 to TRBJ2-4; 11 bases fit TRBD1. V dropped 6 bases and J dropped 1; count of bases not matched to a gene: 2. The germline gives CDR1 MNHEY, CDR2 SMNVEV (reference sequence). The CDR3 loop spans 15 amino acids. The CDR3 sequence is CASSRDRGAKNIQYF. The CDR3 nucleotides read TGTGCCAGCAGCCGGGACAGGGGGGCCAAAAACATTCAGTACTTC.

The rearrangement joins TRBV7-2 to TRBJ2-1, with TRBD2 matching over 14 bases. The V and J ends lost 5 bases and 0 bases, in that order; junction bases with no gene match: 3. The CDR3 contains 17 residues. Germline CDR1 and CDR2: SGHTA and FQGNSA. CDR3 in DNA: TGTGCCAGCAGCCCTGGACTAGCGGGGGGCTCCTACAATGAGCAGTTCTTC. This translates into CASSPGLAGGSYNEQFF.

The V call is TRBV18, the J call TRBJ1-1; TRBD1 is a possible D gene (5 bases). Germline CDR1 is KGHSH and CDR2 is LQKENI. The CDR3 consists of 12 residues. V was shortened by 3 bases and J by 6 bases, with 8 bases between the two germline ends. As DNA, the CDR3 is TGTGCCAGCTCACCCTCGGGGGCTGAAGCTTTCTTT. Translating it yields CASSPSGAEAFF.

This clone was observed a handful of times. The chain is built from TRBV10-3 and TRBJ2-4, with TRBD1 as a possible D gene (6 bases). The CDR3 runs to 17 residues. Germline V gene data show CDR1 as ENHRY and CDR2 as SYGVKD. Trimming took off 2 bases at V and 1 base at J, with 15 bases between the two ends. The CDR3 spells CAISEAPGTIAKNIQYF. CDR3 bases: TGTGCCATCAGTGAGGCGCCGGGGACAATCGCCAAAAACATTCAGTACTTC.

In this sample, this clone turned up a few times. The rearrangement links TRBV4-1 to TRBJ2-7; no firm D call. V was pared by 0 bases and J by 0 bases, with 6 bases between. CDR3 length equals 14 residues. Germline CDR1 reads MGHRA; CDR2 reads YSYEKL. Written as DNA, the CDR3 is TGCGCCAGCAGCCAAGAGTCGAGCTCCTACGAGCAGTACTTC. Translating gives CASSQESSSYEQYF.

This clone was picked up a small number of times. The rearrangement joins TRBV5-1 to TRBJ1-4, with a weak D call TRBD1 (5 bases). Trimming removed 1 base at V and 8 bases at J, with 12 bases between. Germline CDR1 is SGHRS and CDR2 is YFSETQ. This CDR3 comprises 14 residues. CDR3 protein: CASSLMQGGEKLFF. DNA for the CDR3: TGCGCCAGCAGCTTGATGCAGGGTGGCGAAAAACTGTTTTTT.

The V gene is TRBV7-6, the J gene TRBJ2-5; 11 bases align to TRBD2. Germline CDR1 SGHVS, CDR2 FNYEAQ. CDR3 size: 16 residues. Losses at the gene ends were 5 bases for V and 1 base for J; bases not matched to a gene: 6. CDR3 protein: CASSPLSGGGQETQYF. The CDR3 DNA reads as TGTGCCAGCAGCCCACTTAGCGGGGGGGGCCAAGAGACCCAGTACTTC. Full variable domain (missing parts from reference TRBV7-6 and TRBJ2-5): GAGVSQSPRYKVTKRGQDVALRCDPISGHVSLYWYRQALGQGPEFLTYFNYEAQQDKSGLPNDRFSAERPEGSISTLTIQRTEQRDSAMYRCASSPLSGGGQETQYFGPGTRLLVL.

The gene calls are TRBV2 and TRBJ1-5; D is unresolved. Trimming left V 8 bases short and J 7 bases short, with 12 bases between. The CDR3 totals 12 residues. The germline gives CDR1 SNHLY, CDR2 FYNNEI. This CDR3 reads CASSSSWQPQHF. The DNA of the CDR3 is TGTGCCAGCTCGAGTTCGTGGCAGCCCCAGCATTTT.